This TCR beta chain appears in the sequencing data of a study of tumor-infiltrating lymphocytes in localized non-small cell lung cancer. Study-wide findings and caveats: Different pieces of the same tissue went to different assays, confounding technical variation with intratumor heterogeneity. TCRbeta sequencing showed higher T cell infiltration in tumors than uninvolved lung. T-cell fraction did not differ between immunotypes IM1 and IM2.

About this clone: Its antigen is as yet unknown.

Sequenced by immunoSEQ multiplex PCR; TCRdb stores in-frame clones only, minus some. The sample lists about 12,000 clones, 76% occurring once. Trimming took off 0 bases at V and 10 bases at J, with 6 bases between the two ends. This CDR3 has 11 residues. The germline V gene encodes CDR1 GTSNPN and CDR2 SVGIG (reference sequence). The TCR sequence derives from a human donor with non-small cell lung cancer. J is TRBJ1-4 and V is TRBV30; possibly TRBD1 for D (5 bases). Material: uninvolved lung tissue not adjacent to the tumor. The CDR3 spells CAWSVGGKLFF. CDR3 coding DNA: TGTGCCTGGAGTGTCGGGGGAAAACTGTTTTTT.